Below are 9 T cell receptor beta chains sequenced from a single sample in a study of control samples from healthy donors and cancer patients. Sequenced by immunoSEQ multiplex PCR; TCRdb stores in-frame clones only, minus some. The top ten hold approximately 8% of the sample, which has 100,000 to 150,000 clones, about nine tenths seen once. The sequenced sample was PBMCs. These TCRs come from a man aged 50 to 60 with head and neck cancer.

This chain connects TRBV19 to TRBJ1-2; TRBD1 matches at 7 bases. CDR1 is LNHDA and CDR2 is SQIVND in the germline V gene (reference sequence). The CDR3 runs to 15 residues. J lost 5 bases, V lost 8 bases, and 14 bases had no gene match. The CDR3 sequence is CASGGTGALRYGYTF. CDR3 sequence (DNA): TGTGCCAGTGGAGGCACAGGGGCTCTTCGATATGGCTACACCTTC.

The chain is built from TRBV27 and TRBJ2-7; 11 positions match TRBD1. Germline assignment: CDR1 MNHEY and CDR2 SMNVEV (reference sequence). Trimming at V came to 3 bases and at J to 4 bases, leaving 5 bases not matched to a gene. This CDR3 comprises 15 residues. CDR3 protein: CASSFKGQGVYEQYF. In nucleotides, the CDR3 is TGTGCCAGCAGTTTCAAGGGACAGGGGGTGTACGAGCAGTACTTC.

This sequence joins TRBV24-1 and TRBJ2-1; D is perhaps TRBD2 (6 bases). Per the germline V gene, CDR1 is KGHDR and CDR2 is SFDVKD. CDR3 size: 17 residues. Trimming left V 9 bases short and J 5 bases short, with 25 bases between. This CDR3 reads CATRPRSGTPADNEQFF. The DNA of the CDR3 is TGTGCCACCCGACCCCGTTCCGGGACTCCCGCCGACAATGAGCAGTTCTTC.

This rearrangement joins TRBV19 to TRBJ2-1; D could derive from TRBD1 or TRBD2 (5 bases each). CDR1 is LNHDA, CDR2 SQIVND, per germline (reference sequence). This CDR3 is 14 amino acids long. Trimming removed 2 bases from V and 4 bases from J, with 9 bases in between. The CDR3: CASSIRDRYNEQFF. In DNA form, the CDR3 reads TGTGCCAGTAGTATACGGGACCGATACAATGAGCAGTTCTTC.

The V gene is TRBV4-2, the J gene TRBJ1-3, with 12 bases that match TRBD1. Germline assignment: CDR1 LGHNA and CDR2 YNFKEQ. This CDR3 is 18 amino acids long. V lost 4 bases and J lost 3; bases outside the gene matches: 10. The CDR3 coding sequence is TGTGCCAGCAGCCCTCAAACGGGACAGGGGGCTCGTGGAAACACCATATATTTT. This codes for CASSPQTGQGARGNTIYF.

The V call is TRBV24-1, the J call TRBJ2-2; no clear D gene. V was cut by 6 bases and J by 0 bases, with 4 bases left in between. CDR3 length: 13 amino acids. CDR1 is KGHDR, CDR2 SFDVKD, per germline. The CDR3 spells CATSPTNTGELFF. Written as DNA, the CDR3 is TGTGCCACCAGTCCGACGAACACCGGGGAGCTGTTTTTT.

This clone was detected only a few times. This rearrangement joins TRBV11-2 to TRBJ2-7, with D possibly being TRBD1 (6 bases). The CDR3 sequence is 14 residues long. V was shortened by 2 bases and J by 3 bases, with 11 bases between the two germline ends. Germline CDR1 reads SGHAT; CDR2 reads FQNNGV. The CDR3 protein is CASSLLRTVYEQYF. The CDR3 bases are TGTGCCAGCAGCTTACTACGGACAGTCTACGAGCAGTACTTC.

The chain recombines TRBV4-1 with TRBJ2-7, with 7 bases matching TRBD1. Germline values: CDR1 MGHRA, CDR2 YSYEKL. The ends lost 2 bases at V and 5 bases at J; junction bases unmatched: 9. The CDR3 loop spans 15 amino acids. This CDR3 is CASSQFHDRVDEQYF. The CDR3 DNA sequence: TGCGCCAGCAGCCAATTCCATGACAGGGTTGACGAGCAGTACTTC.

The rearrangement links TRBV7-9 to TRBJ2-1; 9 nucleotides align to TRBD2. With V trimmed by 5 bases and J by 3 bases, 8 bases remained unmatched. The CDR3 totals 16 residues. The germline V gene encodes CDR1 SEHNR and CDR2 FQNEAQ (reference sequence). In DNA, the CDR3 is TGTGCCAGCAGCGGCTTAGCGGGGGATTTCTACAATGAGCAGTTCTTC. Encoded protein: CASSGLAGDFYNEQFF.